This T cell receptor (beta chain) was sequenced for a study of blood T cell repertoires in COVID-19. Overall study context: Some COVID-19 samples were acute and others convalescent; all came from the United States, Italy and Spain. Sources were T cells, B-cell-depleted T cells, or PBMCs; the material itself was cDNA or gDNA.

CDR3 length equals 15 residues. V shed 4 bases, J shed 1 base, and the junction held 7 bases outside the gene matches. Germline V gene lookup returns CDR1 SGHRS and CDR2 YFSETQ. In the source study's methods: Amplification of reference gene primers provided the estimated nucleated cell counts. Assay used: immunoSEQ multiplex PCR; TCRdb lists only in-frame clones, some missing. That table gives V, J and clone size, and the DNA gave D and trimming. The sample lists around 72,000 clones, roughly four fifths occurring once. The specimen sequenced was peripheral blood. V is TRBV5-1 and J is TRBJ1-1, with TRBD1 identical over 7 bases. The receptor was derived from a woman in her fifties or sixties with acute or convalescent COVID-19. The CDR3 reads CASSAIQGRNTEAFF. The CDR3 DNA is TGCGCCAGCAGCGCCATACAGGGGAGGAACACTGAAGCTTTCTTT.